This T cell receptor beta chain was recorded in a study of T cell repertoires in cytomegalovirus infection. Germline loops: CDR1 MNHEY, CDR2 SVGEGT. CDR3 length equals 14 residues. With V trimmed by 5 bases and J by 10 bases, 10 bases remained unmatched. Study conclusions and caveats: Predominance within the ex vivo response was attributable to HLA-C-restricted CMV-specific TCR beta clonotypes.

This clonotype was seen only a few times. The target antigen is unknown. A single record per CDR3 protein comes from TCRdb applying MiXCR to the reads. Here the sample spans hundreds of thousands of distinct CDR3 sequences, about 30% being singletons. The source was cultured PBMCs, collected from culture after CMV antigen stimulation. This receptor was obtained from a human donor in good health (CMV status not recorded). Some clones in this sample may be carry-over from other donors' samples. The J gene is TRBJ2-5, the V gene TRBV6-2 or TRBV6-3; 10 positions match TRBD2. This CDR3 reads CASSQLAGRRDQYF. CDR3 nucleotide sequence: TGTGCCAGCAGTCAACTAGCGGGACGAAGAGACCAGTACTTC.